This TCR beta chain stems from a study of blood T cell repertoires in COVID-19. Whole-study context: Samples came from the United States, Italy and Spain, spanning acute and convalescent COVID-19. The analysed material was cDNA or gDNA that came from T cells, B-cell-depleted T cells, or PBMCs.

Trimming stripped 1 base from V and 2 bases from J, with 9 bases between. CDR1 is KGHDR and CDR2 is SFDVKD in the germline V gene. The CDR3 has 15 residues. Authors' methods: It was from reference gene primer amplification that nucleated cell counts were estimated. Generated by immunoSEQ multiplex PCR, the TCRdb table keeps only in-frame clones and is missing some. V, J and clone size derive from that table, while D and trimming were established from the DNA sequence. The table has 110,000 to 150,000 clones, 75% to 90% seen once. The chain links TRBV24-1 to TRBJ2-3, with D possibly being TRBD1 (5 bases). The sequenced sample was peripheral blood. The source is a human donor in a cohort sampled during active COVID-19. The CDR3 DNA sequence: TGTGCCACCAGTGATTTTCAGGGAACCACAGATACGCAGTATTTT. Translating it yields CATSDFQGTTDTQYF.